A single sample is the source of the 28 T cell receptor beta chains below, sequenced in a study of siplizumab effects on memory and regulatory T cells. Method: immunoSEQ multiplex PCR; TCRdb's copy keeps in-frame clones and lacks some. In the table there are some 100,000 clones, 75% to 95% of which are singletons. The sequenced material came from CD4+ T cells sorted from blood. The receptors come from a human donor in good health. Some clones in this sample may be carry-over from other donors' samples.

The chain couples TRBV9 to TRBJ2-1; no clear D gene. Germline CDR1 is SGDLS and CDR2 is YYNGEE. The V and J ends lost 3 bases and 6 bases respectively, with 10 bases between them. CDR3 size: 13 residues. Written as DNA, the CDR3 is TGTGCCAGCAGCGGGACCTCGCGCAATGAGCAGTTCTTC. Translation: CASSGTSRNEQFF.

The genes are TRBV9 and TRBJ2-3; unclear D gene. The CDR3 covers 13 residues. The germline V gene has CDR1 SGDLS and CDR2 YYNGEE. Trimming removed 0 bases from V and 5 bases from J, with 7 bases in between. The CDR3 reads CASSVVREDTQYF. The CDR3 nucleotides are TGTGCCAGCAGCGTAGTGCGAGAAGATACGCAGTATTTT.

The J gene is TRBJ2-1, the V gene TRBV19; maybe TRBD2 (6 bases). CDR1 LNHDA and CDR2 SQIVND come from the germline V gene (reference sequence). The CDR3 sequence is 16 residues long. Deletions cut 3 bases from V and 6 bases from J, with 18 bases between. The CDR3 loop reads CASSIPPSVRVNEQFF. CDR3 sequence (DNA): TGTGCCAGTAGTATTCCCCCTAGCGTAAGGGTCAATGAGCAGTTCTTC. The full variable domain, in which reference TRBV19 and TRBJ2-1 provide the parts outside the CDR3, is DGGITQSPKYLFRKEGQNVTLSCEQNLNHDAMYWYRQDPGQGLRLIYYSQIVNDFQKGDIAEGYSVSREKKESFPLTVTSAQKNPTAFYLCASSIPPSVRVNEQFFGPGTRLTVL.

V and J are TRBV9 and TRBJ2-2, with a possible D match to TRBD1 (5 bases). The CDR3 sequence is 17 residues long. Germline CDR1 and CDR2: SGDLS and YYNGEE. The V gene lost 0 bases and the J gene lost 0 bases, with 12 bases spanning the gap. The CDR3 loop reads CASSVEDRAANTGELFF. The CDR3 DNA follows: TGTGCCAGCAGCGTAGAAGACAGAGCCGCGAACACCGGGGAGCTGTTTTTT.

The rearrangement links TRBV7-2 to TRBJ1-1; 7 bases line up with TRBD1. The V gene's germline CDR1 is SGHTA and CDR2 FQGNSA. CDR3 length: 13 amino acids. The ends lost 6 bases at V and 4 bases at J; junction bases unmatched: 5. DNA for the CDR3: TGTGCCAGCAGTTTTACAGGGGTCACTGAAGCTTTCTTT. Translation: CASSFTGVTEAFF.

The J gene is TRBJ2-3, the V gene TRBV10-2; tentative D call: TRBD1 (6 bases). V lost 8 bases to trimming and J lost 5 bases, with 14 bases between them. Germline CDR1 reads WSHSY; CDR2 reads SAAADI. The CDR3 sequence is 13 residues long. CDR3: CASEGQWGDTQYF. The CDR3 DNA follows: TGCGCCAGCGAAGGACAGTGGGGAGATACGCAGTATTTT.

The chain employs TRBV18 and TRBJ1-2; 7 nucleotides align to TRBD1. This CDR3 has 13 amino acids. Germline CDR1 and CDR2: KGHSH and LQKENI. Trimming cost V 2 bases and J 4 bases; bases outside gene matches: 1. CDR3 DNA: TGTGCCAGCTCACCATCAGGGGGCTATGGCTACACCTTC. It encodes CASSPSGGYGYTF.

This chain uses TRBV7-6 with TRBJ2-3; a weak D match, TRBD2 (7 bases). V gave up 7 bases and J gave up 2 bases, with 13 bases separating them. The germline V gene has CDR1 SGHVS and CDR2 FNYEAQ. The CDR3 runs to 14 residues. The CDR3 DNA sequence: TGTGCCAGCACCCTTGGGGGGGCCACAGATACGCAGTATTTT. Its protein is CASTLGGATDTQYF.

The chain links TRBV27 to TRBJ1-2; maybe TRBD1 (6 bases). In germline, CDR1 is MNHEY, CDR2 SMNVEV (reference sequence). The length of the CDR3 is 14 residues. Trimming pared 0 bases from V and 7 bases from J, leaving 12 bases between. CDR3 in amino acids: CASSLSGGVGGYTF. DNA for the CDR3: TGTGCCAGCAGTTTATCAGGGGGTGTGGGTGGCTACACCTTC.

The chain links TRBV12-5 to TRBJ2-1; 8 bases align to TRBD2. V trimming: 4 bases; J trimming: 9 bases; junction bases outside the gene matches: 20. Germline values: CDR1 LGHNT, CDR2 FRNRAP. The CDR3 is 18 residues long. The DNA for the CDR3 is TGTGCTAGTGGTTCTGGGATGGATCGGGAGGGTACTCCAGCTGAGCAGTTCTTC. Its protein product is CASGSGMDREGTPAEQFF.

J is TRBJ1-2 and V is TRBV28, with 8 bases fitting TRBD1. This CDR3 has 15 residues. V dropped 2 bases and J dropped 2; count of bases not matched to a gene: 4. CDR1 and CDR2 from the germline V gene are MDHEN and SYDVKM. This CDR3 is CASSLDRGGNYGYTF. The CDR3, as DNA: TGTGCCAGCAGTTTAGACAGGGGTGGCAACTATGGCTACACCTTC.

The rearrangement joins TRBV5-8 to TRBJ2-5; TRBD2 aligns across 9 bases. V lost 6 bases to trimming and J lost 1 base; unmatched junction nucleotides: 10. Germline-derived CDR1 and CDR2 are SGHTS and YDEGEE. This CDR3 contains 16 residues. The DNA for the CDR3 is TGTGCCAGCAACCGGCGGGCGGGAGGGACCCAAGAGACCCAGTACTTC. This gives the protein CASNRRAGGTQETQYF.

The V call is TRBV2, the J call TRBJ2-3; 15 bases are shared with TRBD2. Per germline, CDR1 SNHLY and CDR2 FYNNEI. The J segment lost 8 bases and the V segment lost 4 bases, leaving 7 bases of the junction unmatched. CDR3 size: 16 residues. The CDR3 DNA reads as TGTGCCAGCAGTGGGACTAGCGGGAGGGCCTCTCCTACGCAGTATTTT. This gives the protein CASSGTSGRASPTQYF.

The genes are TRBV7-2 and TRBJ2-5; 9 bases map to TRBD1. V shed 2 bases and J 5 bases; nucleotides not matched to a gene: 3. CDR3 length: 14 amino acids. CDR1 is SGHTA and CDR2 is FQGNSA in the germline V gene. This chain's CDR3 is CASSLSGQGETQYF. As DNA, the CDR3 is TGTGCCAGCAGCTTATCTGGACAGGGGGAGACCCAGTACTTC.

The sample holds one count of this clone. This sequence joins TRBV4-1 and TRBJ2-7; the D is unclear. CDR1 is MGHRA, CDR2 YSYEKL, per germline. CDR3 length: 13 amino acids. Trimming removed 4 bases from V and 2 bases from J, with 9 bases in between. The CDR3 here is CASSPNMAYEQYF. DNA of the CDR3: TGCGCCAGCAGCCCGAATATGGCCTACGAGCAGTACTTC.

The chain combines TRBV19 with TRBJ2-2; possible D gene TRBD1, 6 bases. Trimming took off 6 bases at V and 4 bases at J, with 18 bases between the two ends. This CDR3 spans 16 amino acids. Germline CDR1 and CDR2: LNHDA and SQIVND (reference sequence). DNA for the CDR3: TGTGCCAGTAGAACCAACAGGGATTTAGGCACCGGGGAGCTGTTTTTT. This codes for CASRTNRDLGTGELFF.

This chain links TRBV4-1 with TRBJ2-3; 9 bases agree with TRBD2. V lost 2 bases and J lost 0; bases outside the gene matches: 15. CDR1 is MGHRA and CDR2 is YSYEKL in the germline V gene. The CDR3 spans 20 residues. The chain's CDR3 is CASSQRRRSVAGESTDTQYF. For the CDR3, the DNA is TGCGCCAGCAGCCAAAGAAGAAGGAGTGTAGCGGGGGAAAGCACAGATACGCAGTATTTT.

V is TRBV15 and J is TRBJ1-1; 7 nucleotides line up with TRBD1. V lost 5 bases and J lost 4; bases outside the gene matches: 13. The CDR3 has 16 amino acids. Looked up from germline, CDR1 is LNHNV and CDR2 is YYDKDF (reference sequence). CDR3: CATSVRGGFFGTEAFF. The CDR3 DNA sequence: TGTGCCACCAGCGTTAGAGGGGGCTTTTTTGGCACTGAAGCTTTCTTT.

This chain uses TRBV19 with TRBJ1-1, with D maybe TRBD1 (6 bases). From germline, CDR1 is LNHDA and CDR2 SQIVND (reference sequence). The CDR3 consists of 12 residues. V shed 10 bases and J shed 7 bases, with 16 bases lying between them. CDR3 nucleotide sequence: TGTGCCACTAGAACCGACAGGCTTGAAGCTTTCTTT. This codes for CATRTDRLEAFF.

CDR3 sequence: CASSLSVGSGRFYEQFF. Here the CDR3 DNA reads TGCGCCAGCAGCTTGTCTGTTGGGAGCGGGAGGTTCTATGAGCAGTTCTTC. The chain links TRBV5-1 to TRBJ2-1; 9 bases are shared with TRBD2. The J segment lost 8 bases and the V segment lost 1 base, leaving 13 bases of the junction unmatched. The V gene's germline CDR1 is SGHRS and CDR2 YFSETQ. CDR3 length: 17 amino acids.

V gene TRBV30 combines with J gene TRBJ2-1; 12 bases match TRBD2. Germline CDR1 and CDR2: GTSNPN and SVGIG (reference sequence). The CDR3 runs 17 residues. J gave up 3 bases and V 1 base, and 7 bases lay outside the gene matches. The DNA for the CDR3 is TGTGCCTGGAGTGCCCAGACTAGCGGGAGTCTCTACAATGAGCAGTTCTTC. As protein: CAWSAQTSGSLYNEQFF.

V gene TRBV6-9 combines with J gene TRBJ2-7; 8 bases line up with TRBD2. Germline V CDR1 and CDR2: MNHGY, SVAAGI. V shed 5 bases and J 7 bases; nucleotides not matched to a gene: 10. This CDR3 spans 14 amino acids. The CDR3, as DNA: TGTGCCAGCAGTGAAAATAGGGGGACTAGGGAGCAGTACTTC. Its translation: CASSENRGTREQYF.

This chain joins TRBV9 and TRBJ2-6, with 9 bases that match TRBD2. Germline CDR1 and CDR2: SGDLS and YYNGEE. V gave up 2 bases and J gave up 1 base; unmatched junction bases: 7. The CDR3 spans 18 residues. For the CDR3, the DNA is TGTGCCAGCAGCGTCCTGGCTAGCGGGGTGTCTGGGGCCAACGTCCTGACTTTC. Its translation is CASSVLASGVSGANVLTF.

The chain links TRBV5-8 to TRBJ2-3; 8 nucleotides agree with TRBD2. V dropped 2 bases and J dropped 1; count of bases not matched to a gene: 12. The CDR3 extends over 18 amino acids. From germline, CDR1 is SGHTS and CDR2 YDEGEE. The CDR3 sequence: CASSFYSLAGGGTDTQYF. For the CDR3, the DNA is TGTGCCAGCAGCTTTTATTCTCTCGCGGGAGGAGGCACAGATACGCAGTATTTT.

The chain carries TRBV5-4 and TRBJ2-3; D remains unclear. Germline assignment: CDR1 SGHNT and CDR2 YYREEE (reference sequence). Trimming removed 3 bases at V and 1 base at J, with 9 bases between. The CDR3 contains 14 residues. In nucleotides, the CDR3 is TGTGCCAGCAGCTGGATTGGGGGCACAGATACGCAGTATTTT. This codes for CASSWIGGTDTQYF.

The CDR3 reads CASSPGTANEKLFF. The CDR3 coding sequence is TGTGCCAGCAGCCCCGGGACAGCGAATGAAAAACTGTTTTTT. The rearrangement joins TRBV5-6 to TRBJ1-4; 7 bases align to TRBD1. The CDR3 length is 14 residues. Germline V gives CDR1 SGHDT, CDR2 YYEEEE. The V segment lost 4 bases and the J segment 5 bases; nucleotides outside the gene matches: 5.

The chain carries TRBV28 and TRBJ2-7, with no clear D. The V end lost 6 bases, the J end lost 0 bases, and 12 bases lay between the germline ends. The germline V gene has CDR1 MDHEN and CDR2 SYDVKM. This CDR3 comprises 14 residues. CDR3 region: CASSSPGFSYEQYF. For the CDR3, the DNA is TGTGCCAGCAGCTCCCCCGGATTCTCCTACGAGCAGTACTTC.

The chain has TRBV21-1 and TRBJ2-7; the table's D call, TRBD2, has no DNA check behind it. TRBV21-1 is given as a pseudogene. This CDR3 contains 18 residues. This chain's CDR3 is CASSYPGLADEVSYEQYF. The CDR3 DNA reads TGTGCCAGCAGCTACCCGGGACTAGCGGACGAGGTCTCCTACGAGCAGTACTTC.